The rows below give T cell receptor beta chains drawn from one sample of a study of identical twins. TCRdb analysed the 5' RACE reads with MiXCR anew, one entry per CDR3 protein. The data contain roughly 500,000 distinct CDR3 sequences, approximately 22% of them singletons. These same data were also listed under a study on T cells expressing NK-cell markers.

What was sequenced was CD4+ T cells sorted from blood. The receptors originated from a young woman in good health. The CDR3 runs from the conserved cysteine through the conserved F or W. The order of the fields is D gene, J gene, V gene, clone size, CDR3 DNA, CDR3 protein. A D gene is named only where the DNA matches it firmly. Size is stated for part of the rows, as once, few or many counts, or as a class when the clone is expanded.

D gene: TRBD2; J gene: TRBJ2-5; V gene: TRBV5-1; clone size: -; CDR3 DNA: TGCGCCAGCAAGCCAGCGGGGGGCCCACAAGAGACCCAGTACTTC; CDR3 protein: CASKPAGGPQETQYF
D gene: -; J gene: TRBJ2-7; V gene: TRBV10-3; clone size: few; CDR3 DNA: TGTGCCATCAGTGATATGAGCGAGCAGTACTTC; CDR3 protein: CAISDMSEQYF
D gene: TRBD1; J gene: TRBJ2-5; V gene: TRBV3-1; clone size: -; CDR3 DNA: TGTGCCAGCACCTATCAGGGGGCGCCCGGCAGAGAGACCCAGTACTTC; CDR3 protein: CASTYQGAPGRETQYF
D gene: -; J gene: TRBJ1-4; V gene: TRBV29-1; clone size: -; CDR3 DNA: TGCAGCGGGTTGCGGGGCGGGAGTGAAAAACTGTTTTTT; CDR3 protein: CSGLRGGSEKLFF
D gene: -; J gene: TRBJ2-7; V gene: TRBV5-6; clone size: few; CDR3 DNA: TGTGCCAGCACCGCCCGGGGACTGCCCTCCTACGAGCAGTACTTC; CDR3 protein: CASTARGLPSYEQYF
D gene: -; J gene: TRBJ1-3; V gene: TRBV6-1; clone size: few; CDR3 DNA: TGTGCCAGCAATCGAGCGAATGGAAACACCATATATTTT; CDR3 protein: CASNRANGNTIYF
D gene: -; J gene: TRBJ2-1; V gene: TRBV6-1; clone size: many; CDR3 DNA: TGTGCCAGCAGCAAGGGGAGCTCCTACAATGAGCAGTTCTTC; CDR3 protein: CASSKGSSYNEQFF
D gene: -; J gene: TRBJ2-1; V gene: TRBV10-3; clone size: -; CDR3 DNA: TGTGCCATCAGTGAGTCCCCCAGGTACAATGAGCAGTTCTTC; CDR3 protein: CAISESPRYNEQFF
D gene: -; J gene: TRBJ1-1; V gene: TRBV20-1; clone size: few; CDR3 DNA: TGCAGTGCTAGAGGTAATACGGGTGAAGCTTTCTTT; CDR3 protein: CSARGNTGEAFF
D gene: -; J gene: TRBJ2-5; V gene: TRBV11-2; clone size: -; CDR3 DNA: TGTGCCAGCAGCTTAGATGGGCTAGCTCTAAAGACCCAGTACTTC; CDR3 protein: CASSLDGLALKTQYF
D gene: TRBD2; J gene: TRBJ2-1; V gene: TRBV6-1; clone size: -; CDR3 DNA: TGTGCCAGCATTCCAAGCGGGAGTAACTACAATGAGCAGTTCTTC; CDR3 protein: CASIPSGSNYNEQFF
D gene: -; J gene: TRBJ1-5; V gene: TRBV2; clone size: many; CDR3 DNA: TGTGCCAGCAGTGGCGGAAATCAGCCCCAGCATTTT; CDR3 protein: CASSGGNQPQHF
D gene: TRBD2; J gene: TRBJ2-6; V gene: TRBV6-5; clone size: -; CDR3 DNA: TGTGCCAGCAGTTGGGAGGGAGCTGGGGCCAACGTCCTGACTTTC; CDR3 protein: CASSWEGAGANVLTF
D gene: TRBD1; J gene: TRBJ2-1; V gene: TRBV6-2/TRBV6-3; clone size: -; CDR3 DNA: TGTGCCAGCAGAACTCGGGACAGCACCTACAATGAGCAGTTCTTC; CDR3 protein: CASRTRDSTYNEQFF
D gene: -; J gene: TRBJ1-2; V gene: TRBV10-3; clone size: few; CDR3 DNA: TGTGCCATCAGTTTATTGACAACAAGAGGATACTATGGCTACACCTTC; CDR3 protein: CAISLLTTRGYYGYTF
D gene: -; J gene: TRBJ1-2; V gene: TRBV20-1; clone size: -; CDR3 DNA: TGCAGTGCTAGATCGACGGAATATGGCTACACCTTC; CDR3 protein: CSARSTEYGYTF
D gene: TRBD1; J gene: TRBJ1-2; V gene: TRBV27; clone size: many; CDR3 DNA: TGTGCCAGCAGCCTGGAAAGGACAGGGGTGCGTGGCTACACCTTC; CDR3 protein: CASSLERTGVRGYTF
D gene: TRBD2; J gene: TRBJ2-3; V gene: TRBV10-3; clone size: many; CDR3 DNA: TGTGCCATCAGTGAGTCTGCTAGCGGGGGCCCTAGCACAGATACGCAGTATTTT; CDR3 protein: CAISESASGGPSTDTQYF
D gene: TRBD2; J gene: TRBJ2-2; V gene: TRBV5-1; clone size: few; CDR3 DNA: TGCGCCAGCAGCCCAGCGGGGGTCACCGGGGAGCTGTTTTTT; CDR3 protein: CASSPAGVTGELFF
D gene: -; J gene: TRBJ2-7; V gene: TRBV7-9; clone size: few; CDR3 DNA: TGTGCCAGCAGCGTATATAGCTCCTACGAGCAGTACTTC; CDR3 protein: CASSVYSSYEQYF
D gene: -; J gene: TRBJ2-2; V gene: TRBV7-2; clone size: few; CDR3 DNA: TGTGCCGCGAGCGGATACACGAACACCGGGGAGCTGTTTTTT; CDR3 protein: CAASGYTNTGELFF
D gene: TRBD2; J gene: TRBJ2-1; V gene: TRBV4-3; clone size: many; CDR3 DNA: TGCGCCAGCAGCCAAGCATTTAGGACTAGCTTAGACAATGAGCAGTTCTTC; CDR3 protein: CASSQAFRTSLDNEQFF
D gene: TRBD2; J gene: TRBJ2-3; V gene: TRBV2; clone size: -; CDR3 DNA: TGTGCCAGCCGGCTAGCGGGGTACACAGATACGCAGTATTTT; CDR3 protein: CASRLAGYTDTQYF
D gene: -; J gene: TRBJ1-1; V gene: TRBV24-1; clone size: few; CDR3 DNA: TGTGCCACCCAGTTCGCTCCAACGAACACTGAAGCTTTCTTT; CDR3 protein: CATQFAPTNTEAFF
D gene: -; J gene: TRBJ1-2; V gene: TRBV5-8; clone size: few; CDR3 DNA: TGTGCCAGCAGCTTGTACCCGAGCGGCTATGGCTACACCTTC; CDR3 protein: CASSLYPSGYGYTF
D gene: -; J gene: TRBJ2-7; V gene: TRBV7-8; clone size: -; CDR3 DNA: TGTGCCAGCAGCCTTCTCCCGGGGGCTTACGAGCAGTACTTC; CDR3 protein: CASSLLPGAYEQYF
D gene: -; J gene: TRBJ1-2; V gene: TRBV20-1; clone size: few; CDR3 DNA: TGCAGTGCATTCGGGGCTGTCGGCTACACCTTC; CDR3 protein: CSAFGAVGYTF
D gene: -; J gene: TRBJ1-1; V gene: TRBV5-6; clone size: few; CDR3 DNA: TGTGCCAGCAGCTTGGGGACATATCCGAACACTGAAGCTTTCTTT; CDR3 protein: CASSLGTYPNTEAFF
D gene: -; J gene: TRBJ1-2; V gene: TRBV10-3; clone size: -; CDR3 DNA: TGTGCCATCAGTGAGTCGACAGAAGCCTATGGCTACACCTTC; CDR3 protein: CAISESTEAYGYTF
D gene: TRBD1; J gene: TRBJ2-5; V gene: TRBV15; clone size: few; CDR3 DNA: TGTGCCACCAGCAAATACCGGCGCTTTTCTTGGGACAGGGGCCAGACCCAGTACTTC; CDR3 protein: CATSKYRRFSWDRGQTQYF
D gene: -; J gene: TRBJ2-3; V gene: TRBV20-1; clone size: -; CDR3 DNA: TGCAGTGCTAGGGCTCGGGCTTCACCAAGCACAGATACGCAGTATTTT; CDR3 protein: CSARARASPSTDTQYF
D gene: TRBD2; J gene: TRBJ2-7; V gene: TRBV7-2; clone size: many; CDR3 DNA: TGTGCCAGCAGCTACAGGACTAGCGGGGTGTCCTCCTACGAGCAGTACTTC; CDR3 protein: CASSYRTSGVSSYEQYF